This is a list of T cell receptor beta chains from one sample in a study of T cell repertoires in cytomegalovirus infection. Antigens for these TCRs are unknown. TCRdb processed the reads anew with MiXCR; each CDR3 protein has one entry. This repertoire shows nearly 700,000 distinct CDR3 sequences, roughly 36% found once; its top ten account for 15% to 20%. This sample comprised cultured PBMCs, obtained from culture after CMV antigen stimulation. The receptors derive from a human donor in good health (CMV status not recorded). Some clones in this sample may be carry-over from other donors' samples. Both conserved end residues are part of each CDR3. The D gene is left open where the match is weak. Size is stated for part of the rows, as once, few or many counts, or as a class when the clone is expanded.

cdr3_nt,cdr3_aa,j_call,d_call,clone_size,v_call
TGCAGCGTTGAAGCCCTGGGACAGGGAGAGAACTATGGCTACACCTTC,CSVEALGQGENYGYTF,TRBJ1-2,TRBD1,-,TRBV29-1
TGTGCCAGCAGCTTAAGCGTTGCTAGCGGGGAAGGGGAGACCCAGTACTTC,CASSLSVASGEGETQYF,TRBJ2-5,TRBD2,few,TRBV11-2
TGCAGTGCTAGGTATTGGGCTAGCACAGATACGCAGTATTTT,CSARYWASTDTQYF,TRBJ2-3,-,few,TRBV20-1
TGTGCCAGCAGCTCTGGACAGGGGGCTCTCAATGAGCAGTTCTTC,CASSSGQGALNEQFF,TRBJ2-1,TRBD1,few,TRBV7-8
TGTGCCAGCAGCCTAGTGTTGGGTAGCGGGAAGACCCAGTACTTC,CASSLVLGSGKTQYF,TRBJ2-5,TRBD2,-,TRBV7-6
TGTGCCAGCAGTTCCGTAGCGCAGCCCTACGAGCAGTACTTC,CASSSVAQPYEQYF,TRBJ2-7,-,-,TRBV6-2/TRBV6-3
TGTGCCAGCAGGACTAGCGGCACAGATACGCAGTATTTT,CASRTSGTDTQYF,TRBJ2-3,TRBD2,few,TRBV6-6
TGCAGTGCTTGGCAGGGCCATGGCTACACCTTC,CSAWQGHGYTF,TRBJ1-2,-,-,TRBV20-1
TGTGCCAGCAGCGCAAATGGGGTTAGCTCCTATAATTCACCCCTCCACTTT,CASSANGVSSYNSPLHF,TRBJ1-6,-,-,TRBV7-6
TGTGCCAGCAGGACTAGCGGTTTGGGGGGCACAGATACGCAGTATTTT,CASRTSGLGGTDTQYF,TRBJ2-3,TRBD2,once,TRBV5-6
TGTGCCAGCAGTGCTCAGCGGGGGAACACAGATACGCAGTATTTT,CASSAQRGNTDTQYF,TRBJ2-3,TRBD2,few,TRBV2
TGTGCCAGCAGTGTCGGGGGATTATACTCTGAAGCTTTCTTT,CASSVGGLYSEAFF,TRBJ1-1,-,-,TRBV28
TGTGCCAGCACCCACGGGGGGACTCAGCCCCAGCATTTT,CASTHGGTQPQHF,TRBJ1-5,-,-,TRBV6-2/TRBV6-3
TGCGCCAGCAGCGTCGACTCGGCGGGAGATACGCAGTATTTT,CASSVDSAGDTQYF,TRBJ2-3,-,few,TRBV5-1
TGTGCCAGCAGTTACTCGACAGGGGGCAACTATTCACCCCTCCACTTT,CASSYSTGGNYSPLHF,TRBJ1-6,TRBD1,few,TRBV6-6
TGTGCCAGCAGCTTAGCGGGCCTACCAGAGACCCAGTACTTC,CASSLAGLPETQYF,TRBJ2-5,-,few,TRBV7-8
TGTGCCATCAGGGCAGGAGAAAATGAAAAACTGTTTTTT,CAIRAGENEKLFF,TRBJ1-4,-,few,TRBV10-3
TGTGCCAGCAGCCACTGGACGGAACCGAACACCGGGGAGCTGTTTTTT,CASSHWTEPNTGELFF,TRBJ2-2,-,-,TRBV14
TGTGCCAGCTCACCAACGGGACTTCCCGCCACTGAAGCTTTCTTT,CASSPTGLPATEAFF,TRBJ1-1,-,-,TRBV18
TGCAGTGCTAGGGAAATCGGGGGTACGAACACTGAAGCTTTCTTT,CSAREIGGTNTEAFF,TRBJ1-1,-,few,TRBV20-1
TGTGCCAGTAGTCCTAGACTAGCGGGGGGAACTTACTACAATAAGGCGCAGTTCTTC,CASSPRLAGGTYYNKAQFF,TRBJ2-1,TRBD2,-,TRBV19
TGTGCCAGCAGTTATAACAGGGTTGGGGCCAACGTCCTGACTTTC,CASSYNRVGANVLTF,TRBJ2-6,-,-,TRBV6-5
TGTGCCAGCAGTCACTGGACAGGAGTAAACACTGAAGCTTTCTTT,CASSHWTGVNTEAFF,TRBJ1-1,TRBD1,few,TRBV6-1
TGTGCCAGCAGCTTAGAGGGACTAACCTCGGGCAATGAGCAGTTCTTC,CASSLEGLTSGNEQFF,TRBJ2-1,TRBD2,-,TRBV7-8
TGTGCCAGCAGCTATGGGGGAGCGGGAATAGACTACGAGCAGTACTTC,CASSYGGAGIDYEQYF,TRBJ2-7,TRBD2,many,TRBV7-2
TGTGCCAGCAGCCAAGTGGGGTCGGTAGCTGGAAACACCATATATTTT,CASSQVGSVAGNTIYF,TRBJ1-3,-,-,TRBV4-2
TGCAGTGCTAACTCGGGACAGGGCACTAACACTGAAGCTTTCTTT,CSANSGQGTNTEAFF,TRBJ1-1,TRBD1,-,TRBV20-1
TGTGCCAGCAGTTACTTCGGGACAGGCCGAGAGACCCAGTACTTC,CASSYFGTGRETQYF,TRBJ2-5,TRBD1,few,TRBV7-9
TGTGCCAGCAGCTTGGGTGGGAGTAGGACCGGGGAGCTGTTTTTT,CASSLGGSRTGELFF,TRBJ2-2,-,many,TRBV7-2
TGTGCCAGCAGCGAAATCGCGGACGAGCAGTACTTC,CASSEIADEQYF,TRBJ2-7,-,many,TRBV7-2
TGTGCCAGTAGTCCCCCCATCCTACGAGGGAATCAGCCCCAGCATTTT,CASSPPILRGNQPQHF,TRBJ1-5,-,-,TRBV19
TGTGCCAGCAGCTTAGCCCCGGGACAGCAAGAGACCCAGTACTTC,CASSLAPGQQETQYF,TRBJ2-5,TRBD1,few,TRBV7-2
TGTGCCAGTAGTCCCCAACCGGGACAGGGGAGCAATCAGCCCCAGCATTTT,CASSPQPGQGSNQPQHF,TRBJ1-5,TRBD1,-,TRBV19
TGCGCCAGCAGCTGGCCGGCGGGGGCATCAAGCTCCTACAATGAGCAGTTCTTC,CASSWPAGASSSYNEQFF,TRBJ2-1,-,few,TRBV5-1
TGTGCCAGCAGCGGACTAGCGTGGATGAACTACGAGCAGTACTTC,CASSGLAWMNYEQYF,TRBJ2-7,TRBD2,many,TRBV7-8
TGTGCCTGGGGCCCAGTGAACACTGAAGCTTTCTTT,CAWGPVNTEAFF,TRBJ1-1,-,-,TRBV30
TGTGCCAGCAGTGATAGCAGGGAGGATGGCTACACCTTC,CASSDSREDGYTF,TRBJ1-2,-,-,TRBV25-1
TGTGCCTCACAGTTACAGGGGGCCGGGGCCAACGTCCTGACTTTC,CASQLQGAGANVLTF,TRBJ2-6,TRBD1,few,TRBV12-3/TRBV12-4
TGCGCCAGCAGCCAAATCGGGCGCAGCTATGGCTACACCTTC,CASSQIGRSYGYTF,TRBJ1-2,-,few,TRBV4-1
TGCAGTGCTACCACTTGGGGGGGGGGACCCTCCTACAATGAGCAGTTCTTC,CSATTWGGGPSYNEQFF,TRBJ2-1,TRBD2,-,TRBV20-1
TGCGCCAGCAGCCAAGTGTCGGGGGGTCCGCCCCAAGAGACCCAGTACTTC,CASSQVSGGPPQETQYF,TRBJ2-5,TRBD2,-,TRBV4-1
TGTGCTAGTGATGCCCTACTACACAAAGAGACCCAGTACTTC,CASDALLHKETQYF,TRBJ2-5,-,-,TRBV12-5
TGTGCCATTACGACTAGAAATGAGCAGTTCTTC,CAITTRNEQFF,TRBJ2-1,-,-,TRBV10-3
TGTGCCAGCAGCTTGGAGTATGGAAACACCATATATTTT,CASSLEYGNTIYF,TRBJ1-3,-,-,TRBV5-4
TGCAGTGCTACGACCGGGACAGGGGGAGGCGAGCAGTACTTC,CSATTGTGGGEQYF,TRBJ2-7,TRBD1,-,TRBV20-1
TGTGCCAGCAGCTTAATCCGTCGCACCAGCTCCTACAATGAGCAGTTCTTC,CASSLIRRTSSYNEQFF,TRBJ2-1,-,-,TRBV7-2
TGTGCCTGGAGTTACAAGATCAGGAACACTGAAGCTTTCTTT,CAWSYKIRNTEAFF,TRBJ1-1,-,few,TRBV30
TGTGCCATCTCAGCCATCACAGATACGCAGTATTTT,CAISAITDTQYF,TRBJ2-3,-,-,TRBV19
TGTGCCAGCTCCCCCGACAAATACACTGAAGCTTTCTTT,CASSPDKYTEAFF,TRBJ1-1,-,few,TRBV18
TGTGCCAGCAGCTTAGACAGGGGAGACACTGAAGCTTTCTTT,CASSLDRGDTEAFF,TRBJ1-1,-,few,TRBV11-2
TGTGCCAGCAGTTCCGGACTAGCGGGAGTCAGCGAGCAGTACTTC,CASSSGLAGVSEQYF,TRBJ2-7,TRBD2,-,TRBV6-2/TRBV6-3
TGTGCCAGCAGCTCCAGAGTAGCGGGGGGATCCACAGATACGCAGTATTTT,CASSSRVAGGSTDTQYF,TRBJ2-3,TRBD2,many,TRBV7-9
TGTGCCAGCAGTGGGGTTAGTACGCAGTATTTT,CASSGVSTQYF,TRBJ2-3,-,-,TRBV6-1
TGTGCCAGCAGCTTTTTGGGGGGTACGCAGTATTTT,CASSFLGGTQYF,TRBJ2-3,-,few,TRBV7-8
TGTGCCATCAGGGGGCTCACTAGCACAGATACGCAGTATTTT,CAIRGLTSTDTQYF,TRBJ2-3,-,-,TRBV10-3
TGTGCCAGCAGCCCCCCCGGGGTTCAAGAAGCTTTCTTT,CASSPPGVQEAFF,TRBJ1-1,-,-,TRBV7-9
TGTGCCATCAGAGGGACAGGGGGAGTTGGCGAGCAGTACTTC,CAIRGTGGVGEQYF,TRBJ2-7,TRBD1,few,TRBV10-3